This T cell receptor beta chain was captured by sequencing in a study of early T cells in non-severe SARS-CoV-2 infection. MiXCR, applied by TCRdb to the 5' RACE reads, yields one record per CDR3 protein. The sample includes 50,000 to 70,000 distinct CDR3 sequences, 8.5% to 10% of them seen just once. This CDR3 comprises 14 residues. CDR1 is LGHDT, CDR2 YNNKEL, per germline (reference sequence). The trim removed 4 bases at V and 8 bases at J, leaving 10 bases unmatched. This clonotype was picked up a small number of times. The TCR sequence derives from an adult who was a healthcare worker with PCR-confirmed SARS-CoV-2 infection or an uninfected control (not recorded which). The sequenced material came from whole blood. J is TRBJ1-2 and V is TRBV3-1; 7 bases map to TRBD1. For the CDR3, the DNA is TGTGCCAGCAGCCGAAGAACAGGGGCTAAAGGCTACACCTTC. It specifies CASSRRTGAKGYTF.